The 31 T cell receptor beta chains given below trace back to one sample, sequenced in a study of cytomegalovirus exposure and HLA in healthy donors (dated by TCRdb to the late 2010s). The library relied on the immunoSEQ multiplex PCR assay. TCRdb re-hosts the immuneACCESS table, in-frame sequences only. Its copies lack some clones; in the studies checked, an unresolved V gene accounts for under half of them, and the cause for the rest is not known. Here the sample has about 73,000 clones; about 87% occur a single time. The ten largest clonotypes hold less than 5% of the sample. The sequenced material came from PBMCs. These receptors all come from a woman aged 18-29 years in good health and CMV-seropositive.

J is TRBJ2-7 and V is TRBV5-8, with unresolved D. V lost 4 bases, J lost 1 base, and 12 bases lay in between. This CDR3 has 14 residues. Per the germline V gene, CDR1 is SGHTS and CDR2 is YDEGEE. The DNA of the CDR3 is TGTGCCAGCAGCCGCCTTTGGAGTTCCTACGAGCAGTACTTC. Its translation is CASSRLWSSYEQYF.

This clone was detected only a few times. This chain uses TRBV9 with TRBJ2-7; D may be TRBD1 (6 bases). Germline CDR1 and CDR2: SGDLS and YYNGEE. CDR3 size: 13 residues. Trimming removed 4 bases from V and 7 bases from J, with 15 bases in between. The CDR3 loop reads CASSPRTGREQYF. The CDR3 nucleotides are TGTGCCAGCAGCCCACGCACAGGGCGGGAGCAGTACTTC. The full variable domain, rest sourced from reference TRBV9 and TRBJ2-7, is DSGVTQTPKHLITATGQRVTLRCSPRSGDLSVYWYQQSLDQGLQFLIQYYNGEERAKGNILERFSAQQFPDLHSELNLSSLELGDSALYFCASSPRTGREQYFGPGTRLTVT.

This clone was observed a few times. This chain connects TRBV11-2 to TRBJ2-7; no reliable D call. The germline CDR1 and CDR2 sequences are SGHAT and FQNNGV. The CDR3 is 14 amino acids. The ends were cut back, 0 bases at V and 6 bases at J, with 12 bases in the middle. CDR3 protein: CASSLDQVTGEQYF. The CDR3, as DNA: TGTGCCAGCAGCTTAGATCAGGTAACCGGCGAGCAGTACTTC.

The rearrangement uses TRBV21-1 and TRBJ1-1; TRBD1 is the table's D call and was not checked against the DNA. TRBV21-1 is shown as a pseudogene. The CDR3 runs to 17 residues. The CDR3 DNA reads TGTGCCAGCAGCAAATACAGTAGGACAATTGAAAACCCTGAAGCTTTCTTT. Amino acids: CASSKYSRTIENPEAFF.

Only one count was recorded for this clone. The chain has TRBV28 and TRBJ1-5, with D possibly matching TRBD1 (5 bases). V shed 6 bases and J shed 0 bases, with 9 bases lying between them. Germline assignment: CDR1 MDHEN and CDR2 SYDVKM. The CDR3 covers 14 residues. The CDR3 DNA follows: TGTGCCAGCAGGCGACAGATTAGCAATCAGCCCCAGCATTTT. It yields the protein CASRRQISNQPQHF.

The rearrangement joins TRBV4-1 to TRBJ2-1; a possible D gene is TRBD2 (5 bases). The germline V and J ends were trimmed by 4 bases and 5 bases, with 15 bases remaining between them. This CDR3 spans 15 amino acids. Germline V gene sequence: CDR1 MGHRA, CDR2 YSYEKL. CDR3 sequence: CASSPLDYLHNEQFF. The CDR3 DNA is TGCGCCAGCAGCCCCCTAGACTACCTCCACAATGAGCAGTTCTTC.

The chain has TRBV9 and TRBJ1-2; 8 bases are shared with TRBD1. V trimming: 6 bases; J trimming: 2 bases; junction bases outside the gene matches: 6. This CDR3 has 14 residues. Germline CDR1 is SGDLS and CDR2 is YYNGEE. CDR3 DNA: TGTGCCAGCACCGGGACAGGAGGGAACTATGGCTACACCTTC. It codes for CASTGTGGNYGYTF. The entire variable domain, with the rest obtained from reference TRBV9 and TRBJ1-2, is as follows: DSGVTQTPKHLITATGQRVTLRCSPRSGDLSVYWYQQSLDQGLQFLIQYYNGEERAKGNILERFSAQQFPDLHSELNLSSLELGDSALYFCASTGTGGNYGYTFGSGTRLTVV.

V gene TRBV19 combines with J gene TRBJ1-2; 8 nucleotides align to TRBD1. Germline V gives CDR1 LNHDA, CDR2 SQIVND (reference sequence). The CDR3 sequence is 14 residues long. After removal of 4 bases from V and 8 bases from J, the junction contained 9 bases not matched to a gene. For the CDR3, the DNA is TGTGCCAGTAGTACCAAACAGGGGGTGAGCGGCTACACCTTC. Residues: CASSTKQGVSGYTF.

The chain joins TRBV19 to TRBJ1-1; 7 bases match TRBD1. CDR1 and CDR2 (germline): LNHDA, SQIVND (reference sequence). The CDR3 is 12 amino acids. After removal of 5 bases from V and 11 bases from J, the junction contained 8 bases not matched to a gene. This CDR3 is CASSLRGRRAFF. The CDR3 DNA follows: TGTGCCAGTAGTCTAAGGGGGCGCCGGGCTTTCTTT.

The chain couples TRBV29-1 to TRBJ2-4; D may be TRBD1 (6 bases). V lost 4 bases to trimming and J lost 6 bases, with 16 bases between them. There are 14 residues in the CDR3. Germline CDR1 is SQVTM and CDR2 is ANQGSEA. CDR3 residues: CSVVTGTTGNIQYF. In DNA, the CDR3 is TGCAGCGTTGTAACCGGGACAACTGGAAACATTCAGTACTTC.

In DNA, the CDR3 is TGTGCCAGCATGAGTGTCGCAGGGATGTACCAAGAGACCCAGTACTTC. This translates into CASMSVAGMYQETQYF. The chain combines TRBV7-9 with TRBJ2-5; D possibly corresponds to TRBD1 (5 bases). V was cut by 7 bases and J by 0 bases, with 18 bases left in between. Germline values: CDR1 SEHNR, CDR2 FQNEAQ (reference sequence). The CDR3 covers 16 residues. Full variable domain (missing parts from reference TRBV7-9 and TRBJ2-5): DTGVSQNPRHKITKRGQNVTFRCDPISEHNRLYWYRQTLGQGPEFLTYFQNEAQLEKSRLLSDRFSAERPKGSFSTLEIQRTEQGDSAMYLCASMSVAGMYQETQYFGPGTRLLVL.

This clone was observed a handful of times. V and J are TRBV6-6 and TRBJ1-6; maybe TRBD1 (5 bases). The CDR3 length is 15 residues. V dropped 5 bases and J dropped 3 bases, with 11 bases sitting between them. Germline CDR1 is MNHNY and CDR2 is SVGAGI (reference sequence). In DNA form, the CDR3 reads TGTGCCAGCAGTGGGGGGGAGAACTATAATTCACCCCTCCACTTT. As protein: CASSGGENYNSPLHF.

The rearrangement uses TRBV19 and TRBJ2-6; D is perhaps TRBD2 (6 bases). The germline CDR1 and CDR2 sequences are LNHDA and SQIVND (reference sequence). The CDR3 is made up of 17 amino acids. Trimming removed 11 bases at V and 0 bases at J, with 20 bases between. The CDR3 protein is CAAASPSAGSGANVLTF. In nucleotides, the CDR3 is TGTGCCGCCGCGTCCCCTAGCGCCGGCTCTGGGGCCAACGTCCTGACTTTC.

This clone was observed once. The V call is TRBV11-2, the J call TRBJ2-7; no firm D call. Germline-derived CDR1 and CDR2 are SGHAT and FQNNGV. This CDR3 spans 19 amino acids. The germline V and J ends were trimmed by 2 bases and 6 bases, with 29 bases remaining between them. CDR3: CASSLSLIPDPPKRSEQYF. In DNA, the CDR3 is TGTGCCAGCAGCTTAAGTTTAATCCCAGATCCCCCTAAAAGGAGCGAGCAGTACTTC.

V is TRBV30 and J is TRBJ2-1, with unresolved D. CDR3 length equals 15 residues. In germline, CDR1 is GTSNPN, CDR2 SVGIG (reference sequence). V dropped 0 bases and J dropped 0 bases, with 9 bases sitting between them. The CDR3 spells CAWSVPQFSYNEQFF. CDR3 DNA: TGTGCCTGGAGTGTACCACAGTTCTCCTACAATGAGCAGTTCTTC.

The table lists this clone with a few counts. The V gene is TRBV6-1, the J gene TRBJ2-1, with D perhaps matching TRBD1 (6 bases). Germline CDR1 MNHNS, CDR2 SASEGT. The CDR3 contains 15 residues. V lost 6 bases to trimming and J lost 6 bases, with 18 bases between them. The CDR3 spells CASSNQGPTSNEQFF. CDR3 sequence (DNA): TGTGCCAGCAGCAACCAGGGGCCCACGAGCAATGAGCAGTTCTTC.

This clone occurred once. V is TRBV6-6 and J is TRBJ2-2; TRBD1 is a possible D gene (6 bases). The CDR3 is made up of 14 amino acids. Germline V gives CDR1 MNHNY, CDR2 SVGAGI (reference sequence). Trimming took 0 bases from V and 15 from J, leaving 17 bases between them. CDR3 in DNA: TGTGCCAGCAGTTACTCTAAAGTGGGACAAAGAGTGTTTTTT. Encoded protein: CASSYSKVGQRVFF.

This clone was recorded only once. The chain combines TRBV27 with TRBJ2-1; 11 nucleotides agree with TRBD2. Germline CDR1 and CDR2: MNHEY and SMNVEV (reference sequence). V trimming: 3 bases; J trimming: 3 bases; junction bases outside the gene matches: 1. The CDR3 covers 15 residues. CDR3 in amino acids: CASSLTSGVYNEQFF. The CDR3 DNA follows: TGTGCCAGCAGTTTGACTAGCGGGGTCTACAATGAGCAGTTCTTC.

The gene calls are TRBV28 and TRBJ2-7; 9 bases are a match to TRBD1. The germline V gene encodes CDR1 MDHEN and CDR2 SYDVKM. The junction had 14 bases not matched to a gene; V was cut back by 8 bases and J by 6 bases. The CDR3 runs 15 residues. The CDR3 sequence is CASGSPGTGSFEQYF. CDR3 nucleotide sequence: TGTGCCAGCGGTTCCCCGGGGACAGGGTCATTCGAGCAGTACTTC.

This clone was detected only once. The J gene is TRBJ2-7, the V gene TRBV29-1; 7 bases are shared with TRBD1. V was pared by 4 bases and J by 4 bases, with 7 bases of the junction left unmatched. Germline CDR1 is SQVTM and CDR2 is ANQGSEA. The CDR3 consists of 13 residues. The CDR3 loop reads CSVVRDRDYEQYF. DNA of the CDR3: TGCAGCGTTGTCCGAGACAGGGATTACGAGCAGTACTTC.

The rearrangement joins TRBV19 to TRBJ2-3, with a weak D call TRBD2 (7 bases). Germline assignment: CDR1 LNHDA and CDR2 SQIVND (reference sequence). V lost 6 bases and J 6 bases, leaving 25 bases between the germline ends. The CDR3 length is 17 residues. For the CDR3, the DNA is TGTGCCAGTAGAGGGTCGGTAGGGGGGGCCCGCCCTGATACGCAGTATTTT. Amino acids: CASRGSVGGARPDTQYF.

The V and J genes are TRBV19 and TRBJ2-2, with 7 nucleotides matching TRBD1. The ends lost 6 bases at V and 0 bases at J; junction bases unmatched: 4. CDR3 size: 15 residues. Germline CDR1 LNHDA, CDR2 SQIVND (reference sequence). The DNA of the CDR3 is TGTGCCAGTAGGCCCGGGACAGCGAACACCGGGGAGCTGTTTTTT. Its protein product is CASRPGTANTGELFF.

The CDR3 DNA follows: TGTGCCAGCAGCTTAGAAAGGCAGGGGGCGATGAACACTGAAGCTTTCTTT. Protein: CASSLERQGAMNTEAFF. The chain uses TRBV7-9 and TRBJ1-1; 8 positions match TRBD1. The CDR3 is 17 residues long. CDR1 is SEHNR, CDR2 FQNEAQ, per germline (reference sequence). V was pared by 1 base and J by 0 bases, with 7 bases of the junction left unmatched. Using reference TRBV7-9 and TRBJ1-1 for the parts outside the CDR3, the full variable domain is DTGVSQNPRHKITKRGQNVTFRCDPISEHNRLYWYRQTLGQGPEFLTYFQNEAQLEKSRLLSDRFSAERPKGSFSTLEIQRTEQGDSAMYLCASSLERQGAMNTEAFFGQGTRLTVV.

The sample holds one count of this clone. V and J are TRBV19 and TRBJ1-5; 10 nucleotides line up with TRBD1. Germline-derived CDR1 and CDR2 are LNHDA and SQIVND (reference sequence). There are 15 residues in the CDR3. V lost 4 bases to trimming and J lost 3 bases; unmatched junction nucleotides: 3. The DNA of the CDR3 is TGTGCCAGTAGTACGGGACAGGGGTTCAATCAGCCCCAGCATTTT. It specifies CASSTGQGFNQPQHF.

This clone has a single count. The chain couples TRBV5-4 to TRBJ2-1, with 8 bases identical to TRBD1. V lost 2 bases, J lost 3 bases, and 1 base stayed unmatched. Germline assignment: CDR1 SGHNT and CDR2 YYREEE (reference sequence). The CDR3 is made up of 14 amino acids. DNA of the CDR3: TGTGCCAGCAGCTTACAGGGGGTCTACAATGAGCAGTTCTTC. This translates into CASSLQGVYNEQFF.

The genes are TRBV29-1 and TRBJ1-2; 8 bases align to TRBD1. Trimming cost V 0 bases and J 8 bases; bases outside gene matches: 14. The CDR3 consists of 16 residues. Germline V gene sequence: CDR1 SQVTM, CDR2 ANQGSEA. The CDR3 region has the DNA TGCAGCGTTGAAGACCCCTCCCCCGGGACAGGCAACGGCTACACCTTC. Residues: CSVEDPSPGTGNGYTF.

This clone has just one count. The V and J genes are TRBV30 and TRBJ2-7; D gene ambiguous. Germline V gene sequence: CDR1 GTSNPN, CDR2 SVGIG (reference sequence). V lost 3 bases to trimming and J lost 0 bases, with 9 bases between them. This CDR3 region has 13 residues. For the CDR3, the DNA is TGTGCCTGGAGGTTACCTAGCTCCTACGAGCAGTACTTC. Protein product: CAWRLPSSYEQYF.

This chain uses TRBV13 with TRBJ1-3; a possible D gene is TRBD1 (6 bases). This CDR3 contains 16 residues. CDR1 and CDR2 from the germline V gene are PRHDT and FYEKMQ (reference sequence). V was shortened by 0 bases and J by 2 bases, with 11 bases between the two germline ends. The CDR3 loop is CASSLGQGAAGNTIYF. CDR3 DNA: TGTGCCAGCAGCTTAGGACAGGGTGCAGCTGGAAACACCATATATTTT.

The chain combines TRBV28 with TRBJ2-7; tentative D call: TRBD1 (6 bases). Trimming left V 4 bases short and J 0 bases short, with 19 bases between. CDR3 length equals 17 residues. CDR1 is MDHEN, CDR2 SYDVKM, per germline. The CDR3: CASSSVRHDRSSYEQYF. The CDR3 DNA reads TGTGCCAGCAGTTCCGTCCGTCACGACAGGTCCTCCTACGAGCAGTACTTC. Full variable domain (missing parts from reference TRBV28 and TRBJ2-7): DVKVTQSSRYLVKRTGEKVFLECVQDMDHENMFWYRQDPGLGLRLIYFSYDVKMKEKGDIPEGYSVSREKKERFSLILESASTNQTSMYLCASSSVRHDRSSYEQYFGPGTRLTVT.

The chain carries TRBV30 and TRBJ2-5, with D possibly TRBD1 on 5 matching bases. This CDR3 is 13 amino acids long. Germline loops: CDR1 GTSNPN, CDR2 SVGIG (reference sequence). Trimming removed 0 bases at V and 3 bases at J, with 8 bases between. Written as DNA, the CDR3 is TGTGCCTGGAGTGTACGCAGGGAAGAGACCCAGTACTTC. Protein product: CAWSVRREETQYF.

DNA for the CDR3: TGTGCCAGCAGTTTTGGACTAGCGGACCCATACAATGAGCAGTTCTTC. Its translation is CASSFGLADPYNEQFF. This chain uses TRBV28 with TRBJ2-1, with TRBD2 matching 10 bases. Germline CDR1 is MDHEN and CDR2 is SYDVKM. The V gene end was trimmed by 3 bases and the J gene end by 4 bases; junction bases not matched to a gene: 6. This CDR3 is 16 amino acids long.